This T cell receptor beta chain was captured in a study of technical replicates of blood from a handful of donors listed by TCRdb under 2017. There are 17 amino acids in the CDR3, from cysteine to phenylalanine inclusive. Left in the record is the CDR3 DNA by itself, 51 bases read in frame from the first base. Germline trimming: 3 bases from V, 6 bases from J; junction bases outside gene matches: 16. CDR1 and CDR2 were assigned from the germline V gene as KGHSH and LQKENI. The library was prepared using the immunoSEQ multiplex PCR assay. TCRdb took over this immuneACCESS table, retaining in-frame rearrangements with V and J assigned. Such tables are incomplete; in checked studies, under half of the missing clones stem from an unresolved V gene, and the remainder is unexplained. This sample holds roughly 65,000 clones; about 87% were observed only once. The leading ten clones occupy around 4.6% of the sample.

Note on this clone: No antigen is known for it. Qualities for individual bases were not recorded, and no much larger clone is one base off.

The source of this sequence is a human donor in good health. Some clones in this sample may be carry-over from other donors' samples. The source material was PBMCs. The chain uses TRBV18 and TRBJ1-2, with 7 junctional bases fitting TRBD1. For the CDR3, the sequence is CASSPSGQRGRSDGYTF. The sequenced DNA is TGTGCCAGCTCACCCTCGGGACAGAGGGGGAGATCGGATGGCTACACCTTC. The variable domain in full, with residues beyond the CDR3 obtained from the reference TRBV18 and TRBJ1-2 genes, is NAGVMQNPRHLVRRRGQEARLRCSPMKGHSHVYWYRQLPEEGLKFMVYLQKENIIDESGMPKERFSAEFPKEGPSILRIQQVVRGDSAAYFCASSPSGQRGRSDGYTFGSGTRLTVV.